This T cell receptor (beta chain) was identified during a study of CD8 T cells in Susac syndrome. Random hexamers served to reverse transcribe about 0.5 to 1 ug RNA. One entry per CDR3 protein, called by TCRdb with MiXCR from the immunoSEQ multiplex PCR reads. The data contain about 150,000 distinct CDR3 sequences, approximately 94% of them singletons. Trimming took off 4 bases at V and 7 bases at J, with 11 bases between the two ends. The CDR3 runs to 12 residues. Germline CDR1 and CDR2: LGHDT and YNNKEL (reference sequence). The sequenced sample was CD4+ T cells from PBMCs. The TCR comes from a human donor with Susac syndrome. The V gene is TRBV3-1, the J gene TRBJ2-7; possibly TRBD1 for D (5 bases). This CDR3 reads CASSRTPEEQYF. CDR3 coding DNA: TGTGCCAGCAGCCGGACACCGGAAGAGCAGTACTTC.